The 5 T cell receptor beta chains below all came from one sample that was sequenced in a study of T cell responses to AZD1222 COVID-19 vaccine. Profiled with immunoSEQ multiplex PCR; TCRdb holds only in-frame clones, not every one. The profile shows over 90,000 clones, roughly 84% of them singletons. The material was peripheral blood, obtained on day 0 of AZD1222 vaccination. These TCRs come from an adult in good health.

The rearrangement uses TRBV2 and TRBJ2-7; D might be TRBD2 (5 bases). This CDR3 spans 12 amino acids. From germline, CDR1 is SNHLY and CDR2 FYNNEI. V lost 2 bases and J lost 5, with 7 bases in between. The CDR3 region is CASSETSNEQYV. The CDR3 DNA reads TGTGCCAGCAGTGAAACTAGTAACGAGCAGTACGTC.

CDR3: CASSPLKGADADTQYF. CDR3 DNA: TGTGCCAGCAGCCCCTTAAAGGGGGCAGACGCAGATACGCAGTATTTT. This chain connects TRBV14 to TRBJ2-3, with 7 nucleotides matching TRBD1. Germline values: CDR1 SGHDN, CDR2 FVKESK. This CDR3 comprises 16 residues. Unmatched junction bases numbered 11, after V lost 4 bases and J lost 4 bases.

This clone appeared once. The chain is built from TRBV19 and TRBJ2-7; the D is unclear. Germline-derived CDR1 and CDR2 are LNHDA and SQIVND (reference sequence). Trimming removed 1 base at V and 9 bases at J, with 10 bases between. The CDR3 consists of 12 residues. This chain's CDR3 is CASSIGTGRQYF. In DNA form, the CDR3 reads TGTGCCAGTAGTATAGGTACCGGAAGGCAGTACTTC.

The V gene is TRBV19, the J gene TRBJ1-2, with 7 bases lining up with TRBD1. The CDR3 is made up of 15 amino acids. The germline gives CDR1 LNHDA, CDR2 SQIVND (reference sequence). With V trimmed by 6 bases and J by 4 bases, 11 bases remained unmatched. The CDR3 DNA follows: TGTGCCAGTAGAGAAGCCCAGGGGGGGGTCTATGGCTACACCTTC. This codes for CASREAQGGVYGYTF.

The chain is built from TRBV6-5 and TRBJ1-5; possible D gene TRBD1, 6 bases. Germline values: CDR1 MNHEY, CDR2 SVGAGI. The ends were cut back, 0 bases at V and 4 bases at J, with 7 bases in the middle. CDR3 length equals 14 residues. CDR3 coding DNA: TGTGCCAGCAGTTACTCGGGGGCAAATCAGCCCCAGCATTTT. Translated, it gives CASSYSGANQPQHF.